These 10 T cell receptor beta chains were all obtained from the same sample, sequenced in a study of STAT5B mutations in CD4+ large granular lymphocyte leukemia. Sequenced by immunoSEQ multiplex PCR; TCRdb stores in-frame clones only, minus some. The sample holds some 32,000 clones, roughly 70% seen once. Sequenced sample: CD4+ T cells from blood buffy coats. These receptors were collected from a human donor in good health.

The chain recombines TRBV7-3 with TRBJ2-1, with a possible D match to TRBD2 (6 bases). The CDR3 loop spans 13 amino acids. The V gene lost 4 bases and the J gene lost 7 bases, with 11 bases spanning the gap. Germline-derived CDR1 and CDR2 are SGHTA and FQGTGA. As DNA, the CDR3 is TGTGCCAGCAGCTCCGGACGGGGGAATGAGCAGTTCTTC. Its protein is CASSSGRGNEQFF. The full variable domain, its missing parts supplied by reference TRBV7-3 and TRBJ2-1, is GAGVSQTPSNKVTEKGKYVELRCDPISGHTALYWYRQSLGQGPEFLIYFQGTGAADDSGLPNDRFFAVRPEGSVSTLKIQRTERGDSAVYLCASSSGRGNEQFFGPGTRLTVL.

This chain connects TRBV29-1 to TRBJ1-1; no clear D gene. The CDR3 covers 11 residues. CDR1 SQVTM and CDR2 ANQGSEA come from the germline V gene. V was cut by 5 bases and J by 1 base, with 5 bases left in between. This CDR3 reads CSVRENTEAFF. DNA of the CDR3: TGCAGCGTTCGGGAGAACACTGAAGCTTTCTTT.

The chain joins TRBV5-1 to TRBJ2-7, with D hard to call. CDR1 SGHRS and CDR2 YFSETQ come from the germline V gene. The ends were cut back, 4 bases at V and 3 bases at J, with 17 bases in the middle. This CDR3 has 15 amino acids. CDR3 nucleotide sequence: TGCGCCAGCAGCCCCCTTCCCGGATTAGACTACGAGCAGTACTTC. It codes for CASSPLPGLDYEQYF. Combining the CDR3 with reference TRBV5-1 and TRBJ2-7 gives the whole variable domain KAGVTQTPRYLIKTRGQQVTLSCSPISGHRSVSWYQQTPGQGLQFLFEYFSETQRNKGNFPGRFSGRQFSNSRSEMNVSTLELGDSALYLCASSPLPGLDYEQYFGPGTRLTVT.

J is TRBJ1-4 and V is TRBV5-1; D unresolved. Trimming cost V 0 bases and J 5 bases, with 14 bases left between them. Germline V gene data show CDR1 as SGHRS and CDR2 as YFSETQ. This CDR3 is 16 amino acids long. CDR3 protein: CASSLGREPSNEKLFF. CDR3 sequence (DNA): TGCGCCAGCAGCTTGGGCCGGGAGCCCTCAAATGAAAAACTGTTTTTT.

The rearrangement links TRBV4-3 to TRBJ1-2; 8 bases match TRBD1. Germline values: CDR1 LGHNA, CDR2 YSLEER. The CDR3 runs to 16 residues. The ends lost 3 bases at V and 8 bases at J; junction bases unmatched: 14. DNA of the CDR3: TGCGCCAGCAGCCACGAAGTGCCCGGACAGGGAGGCGGCTACACCTTC. As protein: CASSHEVPGQGGGYTF.

The V call is TRBV30, the J call TRBJ1-6; TRBD1 might be the D (5 bases). The CDR3 is 15 residues long. Trimming shortened V by 4 bases and J by 8 bases, and 18 bases separated the two germline ends. Germline values: CDR1 GTSNPN, CDR2 SVGIG (reference sequence). The DNA for the CDR3 is TGTGCCTGGAAATCCTCGGGGGGGGGTTATTCACCCCTCCACTTT. It encodes CAWKSSGGGYSPLHF.

The chain uses TRBV4-1 and TRBJ1-1; a possible D gene is TRBD1 (6 bases). CDR3 length: 17 residues. The V gene's germline CDR1 is MGHRA and CDR2 YSYEKL. V lost 1 base and J 6 bases, leaving 21 bases between the germline ends. Written as DNA, the CDR3 is TGCGCCAGCAGCCAAGCGGCAGACAGGTCGAGGTTGTCTGAAGCTTTCTTT. This translates into CASSQAADRSRLSEAFF.

The chain links TRBV6-5 to TRBJ2-2; TRBD1 matches 9 bases. The junction had 6 bases not matched to a gene; V was cut back by 4 bases and J by 3 bases. In germline, CDR1 is MNHEY, CDR2 SVGAGI. CDR3 length: 16 amino acids. In DNA form, the CDR3 reads TGTGCCAGCAGTTCCCGGGACAGGGTACACACCGGGGAGCTGTTTTTT. The encoded protein is CASSSRDRVHTGELFF.

The chain carries TRBV4-1 and TRBJ1-5; the match to TRBD1 covers 7 bases. Trimming cost V 5 bases and J 7 bases; bases outside gene matches: 8. CDR1 MGHRA and CDR2 YSYEKL come from the germline V gene. The CDR3 is 14 residues long. As DNA, the CDR3 is TGCGCCAGCAGCTTTAGTCAGGGGGGGCAGCCCCAGCATTTT. Amino acids: CASSFSQGGQPQHF.

The chain employs TRBV5-8 and TRBJ2-3; 10 bases are shared with TRBD1. Unmatched junction bases numbered 12, after V lost 3 bases and J lost 5 bases. The CDR3 consists of 17 residues. From germline, CDR1 is SGHTS and CDR2 YDEGEE. This CDR3 reads CASSWPSGTGAEDTQYF. CDR3 nucleotides: TGTGCCAGCAGCTGGCCTTCCGGGACAGGGGCGGAAGATACGCAGTATTTT.